The rows below give T cell receptor beta chains drawn from one sample of a study of TIL therapy for anti-PD-1-resistant metastatic lung cancer. Generated by immunoSEQ multiplex PCR, the TCRdb table keeps only in-frame clones and is missing some. This sample has 9,500 to 15,000 clones, with about 54% found just once. The sample here was tumor tissue, taken at baseline. The receptors shown here come from a person aged 25 to 79 with non-small cell lung cancer. Each CDR3 is given with its conserved first and last residue. D genes are given only for firm matches. Size is stated for part of the rows, as once, few or many counts, or as a class when the clone is expanded.

D gene | J gene | V gene | clone size | CDR3 DNA | CDR3 protein
. | TRBJ2-3 | TRBV5-1 | . | TGCGCCAGCAGCTATGGCCAGAGCACAGATACGCAGTATTTT | CASSYGQSTDTQYF
TRBD1 | TRBJ2-2 | TRBV23-1 | . | TGCGCCAGCGCACGGGACAGGGAACACCGGGGAGCTGTTTTT | CASARDREHRGAVF
TRBD1 | TRBJ1-5 | TRBV6-5 | . | TGTGCCAGCAGTTACTCTTCCGCAGGGGGCAGACAGCCCCAGCATTTT | CASSYSSAGGRQPQHF
TRBD2 | TRBJ2-3 | TRBV5-1 | few | TGCGCCAGCAGCCGGAGCGGGGTTAGCACAGATACGCAGTATTTT | CASSRSGVSTDTQYF
. | TRBJ1-2 | TRBV3-1/TRBV3-2 | few | TGTGCCAGCAGCCAATTAAACCGCTATGGCTACACCTTC | CASSQLNRYGYTF
. | TRBJ2-5 | TRBV4-2 | . | TGTGCCAGCAGCCAAGATCAGAGGAACGGGGAGACCCAGTACTTC | CASSQDQRNGETQYF
TRBD1 | TRBJ2-7 | TRBV27 | . | TGTGCCAGCAGTCCACCGGACAGGGGGCCCGACGAGCAGTACTTC | CASSPPDRGPDEQYF
. | TRBJ2-3 | TRBV5-8 | once | TGTGCCAGCAGTCGGGGACAAGGGCAGTATTTT | CASSRGQGQYF
. | TRBJ1-2 | TRBV2 | . | TGTGCCAGCAGCGCTAGGGGTCGGCAGACCTATGGCTACACCTTC | CASSARGRQTYGYTF
. | TRBJ1-6 | TRBV7-6 | few | TGTGCCAGCACCCCGCTCGGGTTTGGACCCCTCCACTTT | CASTPLGFGPLHF
TRBD2 | TRBJ2-5 | TRBV7-2 | once | TGTGCCAGCAGCTTCGTAGCGGGAGCTCGCCTAGAGACCCAGTACTTC | CASSFVAGARLETQYF
TRBD2 | TRBJ2-3 | TRBV11-2 | medium-sized | TGTGCCAGCAGTCCAGGACTAGCCTGGAACACAGATACGCAGTATTTT | CASSPGLAWNTDTQYF
. | TRBJ2-7 | TRBV5-6 | . | TGTGCCAGCAGCCCGCACCCTGCGGGCGAGCAGTACTTC | CASSPHPAGEQYF
TRBD2 | TRBJ2-7 | TRBV28 | few | TGTGCCAGCAGCCCGGGACTAGCGGGAGTCTACGAGCAGTACTTC | CASSPGLAGVYEQYF
. | TRBJ1-1 | TRBV5-1 | few | TGCGCCAGCACCCTACAGGGAATGAACACTGAAGCTTTCTTT | CASTLQGMNTEAFF
TRBD1 | TRBJ1-3 | TRBV7-2 | . | TGTGCCAGCAGCTTCGAGGGGGCAGGGGGAAACACCATATATTTT | CASSFEGAGGNTIYF
. | TRBJ1-2 | TRBV9 | few | TGTGCCAGCGGACAGAACTATGGCTACACCTTC | CASGQNYGYTF
. | TRBJ1-1 | TRBV28 | few | TGTGCCAGCAGCCATACACGTGCCCTGAGCACTGAAGCTTTCTTT | CASSHTRALSTEAFF
. | TRBJ2-3 | TRBV11-2 | few | TGTGCCAGCAGCTTAGACCCGGGGTCTACGCAGTATTTT | CASSLDPGSTQYF
. | TRBJ1-3 | TRBV28 | . | TGTGCCAGCATAACCTCTGGAAACACCATATATTTT | CASITSGNTIYF
. | TRBJ2-2 | TRBV7-8 | few | TGTGCCAGCAGCTCAGGACCTGCGAACACCGGGGAGCTGTTTTTT | CASSSGPANTGELFF
. | TRBJ1-2 | TRBV19 | medium-sized | TGTGCCAGTAGTCCGGGACCCTTCTATGGCTACACCTTC | CASSPGPFYGYTF
TRBD2 | TRBJ2-1 | TRBV7-2 | . | TGTGCCAGCAGCCCTCGGGACTACTACTCCTACAATGAGCAGTTCTTC | CASSPRDYYSYNEQFF
. | TRBJ1-1 | TRBV27 | once | TGTGCCAGCAGAAGGGACCACCTGAGGAACACTGAAGCTTTCTTT | CASRRDHLRNTEAFF
. | TRBJ1-2 | TRBV2 | once | TGTGCCAGCATCGCCTATAGGGGGAATTCTAACTATGGCTACACCTTC | CASIAYRGNSNYGYTF
TRBD1 | TRBJ2-7 | TRBV7-2 | few | TGTGCCAGCAGCCCCCCCGGCAGGGGGCCGTACGAGCAGTACTTC | CASSPPGRGPYEQYF
TRBD1 | TRBJ1-3 | TRBV9 | . | TGTGCCAGCAGCTCACATCTCGGACAGGGGATAGACACCATATATTTT | CASSSHLGQGIDTIYF
. | TRBJ1-4 | TRBV10-3 | . | TGTGCCATCAGCGCCCGCACAGGCGGAAATGAAAAACTGTTTTTT | CAISARTGGNEKLFF
. | TRBJ2-7 | TRBV21-1 | . | TGTGCCAGCAGCAAATGGGGCCTAACCGGGACAGACTCCTACGAGCAGTACTTC | CASSKWGLTGTDSYEQYF
TRBD2 | TRBJ2-1 | TRBV3-1/TRBV3-2 | . | TGTGTCAGCAGCCAATCTTCCTCGGCGGGGGCCTACAATGAGCAGTTCTTC | CVSSQSSSAGAYNEQFF
. | TRBJ1-1 | TRBV6-2/TRBV6-3 | . | TGTGCCAGCAGTTACGCAGTGAACACTGAAGCTTTCTTT | CASSYAVNTEAFF
TRBD1 | TRBJ2-7 | TRBV9 | . | TGTGCCAGCAGCGCGAGTATAACCTCGGGACAGGCGAAGTACGAGCAGTACTTC | CASSASITSGQAKYEQYF
. | TRBJ2-1 | TRBV2 | . | TGTGCCAGCAGTCAGGTTAGCTCCTACAATGAGCAGTTCTTC | CASSQVSSYNEQFF
. | TRBJ2-3 | TRBV27 | . | TGTGCCAGCAGTCCCTTTAGGCCCACAGATACGCAGTATTTT | CASSPFRPTDTQYF
. | TRBJ1-1 | TRBV5-1 | once | TGCGCCAGCAGCTCCCTGACGATCGGTGAAGCTTTCTTT | CASSSLTIGEAFF
TRBD1 | TRBJ1-1 | TRBV6-5 | once | TGTGCCAGCAGTCACGACAGGGAATACGCTGAAGCTTTCTTT | CASSHDREYAEAFF
. | TRBJ2-4 | TRBV6-5 | . | TGTGCCAGCAGTTACGCCCCAGGGCAAAGCATTCAGTACTTC | CASSYAPGQSIQYF
. | TRBJ2-1 | TRBV9 | . | TGTGCCAGCAGCGTAAAGCCTAGTCTAAACAATGAGCAGTTCTTC | CASSVKPSLNNEQFF
. | TRBJ2-1 | TRBV5-1 | few | TGCGCCAGCAGCTTGACTAGCCTGGGGGAGCAGTTCTTC | CASSLTSLGEQFF
TRBD1 | TRBJ1-2 | TRBV13 | . | TGTGCCAGCAGCTCAGGGGGCTATGGCTACACCTTC | CASSSGGYGYTF
TRBD2 | TRBJ2-7 | TRBV6-6 | . | TGTGCCAGCAGTCGACTAGCGGGAAGCCACGAGCAGTACTTC | CASSRLAGSHEQYF
. | TRBJ2-7 | TRBV28 | medium-sized | TGTGCCAGCAAAAACAGGGCCTACGAGCAGTACTTC | CASKNRAYEQYF
TRBD2 | TRBJ2-7 | TRBV3-1/TRBV3-2 | . | TGTGCCAGCAGCCCGGGACTAGCTGCCTTAGAGCAGTACTTC | CASSPGLAALEQYF
TRBD1 | TRBJ1-6 | TRBV3-1/TRBV3-2 | few | TGTGCCACCGGGACAGATAATAATTCACCCCTCCACTTT | CATGTDNNSPLHF
. | TRBJ2-1 | TRBV12-5 | . | TGTGCTAGTGGTCCCGGGAGAGTCGGCGATGAGCAGTTCTTC | CASGPGRVGDEQFF
. | TRBJ1-1 | TRBV19 | . | TGTGCCAGTAGTATAGTGGGGGGGCCCACTGAAGCTTTCTTT | CASSIVGGPTEAFF
. | TRBJ2-5 | TRBV5-1 | few | TGCGCCAGCAGCTTGGTCGGCCGACCAGAGACCCAGTACTTC | CASSLVGRPETQYF
. | TRBJ2-2 | TRBV2 | . | TGTGCCAGCAGTGTAGACAGTTTGGAGATCGGGGAGCTGTTTTTT | CASSVDSLEIGELFF
. | TRBJ2-1 | TRBV19 | . | TGTGCCAGTAGCTTCTTTGTTGGGAACAATGAGCAGTTCTTC | CASSFFVGNNEQFF
TRBD2 | TRBJ2-7 | TRBV7-2 | few | TGTGCCAGCAGCTGGACTAGCGGGGTCTCCTACGAGCAGTACTTC | CASSWTSGVSYEQYF
. | TRBJ2-7 | TRBV6-5 | . | TGTGCCAGCAGTTACGGCGGGGACTCAATCCCCTACGAGCAGTACTTC | CASSYGGDSIPYEQYF
. | TRBJ2-1 | TRBV5-1 | few | TGCGCCAGCAGCTTAGAGTCGGAGTACAATGAGCAGTTCTTC | CASSLESEYNEQFF
. | TRBJ2-7 | TRBV2 | few | TGTGCCAGCAGTGAGATCTACGAGCAGTACTTC | CASSEIYEQYF
TRBD1 | TRBJ2-5 | TRBV18 | few | TGTGCCAGCTCAGCGAACACAGGGGGCCGGGAGACCCAGTACTTC | CASSANTGGRETQYF